These 11 T cell receptor beta chains originate from one sample sequenced in a study of cytomegalovirus exposure and HLA in healthy donors (dated by TCRdb to 2016 to 2017). Libraries were made using the immunoSEQ multiplex PCR assay. For the multiplex PCR, a mixture combining 60 forward primers for TCR Vbeta segments and 13 reverse primers for TCR Jbeta segments was used. Here the immuneACCESS table is served through TCRdb, limited to in-frame sequences with V and J called. Missing clones are a known gap in these copies; in checked studies unresolved V genes cover under half, and the rest lacks a known reason. Recorded for this sample are some 120,000 clones; about four fifths of them occurred a single time. The top ten clonotypes cover under 2% of the sample. Material: PBMCs. The receptors come from a man between 18 and 35 years old in good health and CMV-seronegative.

The genes are TRBV7-9 and TRBJ2-5, with a weak D call TRBD2 (5 bases). The end of the DNA fits TRBJ2-7 better, so the J call may be wrong. The length of the CDR3 is 12 residues. Germline CDR1 is SEHNR and CDR2 is FQNEAQ (reference sequence). Here the CDR3 reads CASSRGGIEQYF. The CDR3 nucleotides read TGTGCCAGCAGCCGAGGAGGCATCGAGCAGTACTTC.

Remarks on this clone: This is likely an artifact of a read error, given a far larger clone one base away. Other DNA sequences of this sample code for an identical CDR3. The CDR3 bases are TGTGCCAGCAGCCTGCGCGGTACTGAAGCTTTCTTT. Amino acids: CASSLRGTEAFF. This chain joins TRBV5-6 and TRBJ1-1; no reliable D call. Trimming left V 4 bases short and J 5 bases short, with 9 bases between. The CDR3 loop spans 12 amino acids. Germline-derived CDR1 and CDR2 are SGHDT and YYEEEE.

The chain couples TRBV7-9 to TRBJ1-1; tentative D call: TRBD1 (5 bases). The CDR3 has 15 residues. Germline V gives CDR1 SEHNR, CDR2 FQNEAQ (reference sequence). V shed 4 bases and J shed 0 bases, with 12 bases lying between them. Here the CDR3 DNA reads TGTGCCAGCAGCTCACAGACAGAATTGAACACTGAAGCTTTCTTT. Translated: CASSSQTELNTEAFF.

This chain joins TRBV2 and TRBJ2-5; 9 nucleotides agree with TRBD1. V gave up 3 bases and J gave up 5 bases; unmatched junction bases: 4. The CDR3 is 14 residues long. Germline-derived CDR1 and CDR2 are SNHLY and FYNNEI. Here the CDR3 reads CASSDTGGWETQYF. Written as DNA, the CDR3 is TGTGCCAGCAGTGATACAGGGGGCTGGGAGACCCAGTACTTC.

The chain couples TRBV5-4 to TRBJ1-1; D uncertain. Germline CDR1 and CDR2: SGHNT and YYREEE (reference sequence). With 0 bases removed from V and 3 bases from J, the gap between germline ends came to 6 bases. The CDR3 has 13 residues. The DNA for the CDR3 is TGTGCCAGCAGCTTGGCTACGGACACTGAAGCTTTCTTT. It yields the protein CASSLATDTEAFF.

The CDR3 reads CASSLPEGRTDTQYF. DNA of the CDR3: TGTGCCAGCAGCTTGCCTGAGGGCCGCACAGATACGCAGTATTTT. V and J are TRBV5-6 and TRBJ2-3; weak D call: TRBD2 (5 bases). Germline V gene lookup returns CDR1 SGHDT and CDR2 YYEEEE. The CDR3 sequence is 15 residues long. The V gene lost 1 base and the J gene lost 1 base, with 10 bases spanning the gap.

The V and J genes are TRBV29-1 and TRBJ2-3; 9 bases are a match to TRBD1. Germline V lookup: CDR1 SQVTM, CDR2 ANQGSEA. The V gene end was trimmed by 7 bases and the J gene end by 3 bases; junction bases not matched to a gene: 5. CDR3 size: 13 residues. The CDR3 is CSAQQGATDTQYF. CDR3 DNA sequence: TGCAGCGCTCAACAGGGGGCAACAGATACGCAGTATTTT.

The chain uses TRBV6-5 and TRBJ2-2; D tentatively fits TRBD1 or TRBD2 (6 bases each). The CDR3 extends over 12 amino acids. Trimming removed 10 bases at V and 5 bases at J, with 11 bases between. Germline lookup yields CDR1 MNHEY and CDR2 SVGAGI. The CDR3 reads CATRRGTGELFF. CDR3 nucleotide sequence: TGTGCCACCAGGAGGGGGACCGGGGAGCTGTTTTTT.

This clone was counted once. The chain joins TRBV5-1 to TRBJ2-3; maybe TRBD1 (7 bases). Trimming pared 7 bases from V and 0 bases from J, leaving 12 bases between. The CDR3 is made up of 14 amino acids. Per the germline V gene, CDR1 is SGHRS and CDR2 is YFSETQ. CDR3 DNA sequence: TGCGCCAGCGGATCAGGGGGGAGCACAGATACGCAGTATTTT. Residues: CASGSGGSTDTQYF.

This clone was observed once. V gene TRBV10-1 combines with J gene TRBJ1-1; tentative D call: TRBD1 (6 bases). CDR3 size: 16 residues. The V end was cut by 3 bases, the J end by 2 bases, with 16 bases between. CDR1 is WNHNN, CDR2 SYGVQD, per germline (reference sequence). DNA of the CDR3: TGCGCCAGCAGTGAAGGCAGGGGAGCCCACAACACTGAAGCTTTCTTT. It encodes CASSEGRGAHNTEAFF.

The CDR3 region has the DNA TGTGCCAGCAGCTTGGATCTTGGCACAATAGGAGGGCAAACTGAAGCTTTCTTT. Translated, it gives CASSLDLGTIGGQTEAFF. The rearrangement links TRBV5-6 to TRBJ1-1; no clear D gene. CDR1 is SGHDT, CDR2 YYEEEE, per germline. The CDR3 extends over 18 amino acids. The V and J ends lost 0 bases and 5 bases respectively, with 23 bases between them.